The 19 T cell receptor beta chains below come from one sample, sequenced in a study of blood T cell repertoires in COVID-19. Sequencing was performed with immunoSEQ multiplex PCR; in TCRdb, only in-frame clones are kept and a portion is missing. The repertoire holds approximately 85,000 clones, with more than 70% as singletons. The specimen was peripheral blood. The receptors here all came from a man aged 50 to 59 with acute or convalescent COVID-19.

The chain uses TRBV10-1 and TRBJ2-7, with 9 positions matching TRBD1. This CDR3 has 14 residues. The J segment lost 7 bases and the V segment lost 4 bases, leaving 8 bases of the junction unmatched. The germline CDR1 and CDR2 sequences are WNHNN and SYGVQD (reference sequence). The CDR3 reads CASSGGQGGWEQYF. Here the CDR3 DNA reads TGCGCCAGCAGTGGGGGACAGGGAGGATGGGAGCAGTACTTC.

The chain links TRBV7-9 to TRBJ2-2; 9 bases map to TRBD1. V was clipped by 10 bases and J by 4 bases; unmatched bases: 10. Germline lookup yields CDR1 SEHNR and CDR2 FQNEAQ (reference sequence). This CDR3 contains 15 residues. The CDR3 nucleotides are TGTGCCATCGCCCGAACAGGGGGCGGCACCGGGGAGCTGTTTTTT. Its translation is CAIARTGGGTGELFF.

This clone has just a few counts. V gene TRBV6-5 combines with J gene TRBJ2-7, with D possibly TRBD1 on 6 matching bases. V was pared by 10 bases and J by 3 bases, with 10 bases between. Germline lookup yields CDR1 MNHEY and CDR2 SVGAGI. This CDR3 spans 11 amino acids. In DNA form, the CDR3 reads TGTGCCATCTCCAGGGGCTACGAGCAGTACTTC. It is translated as CAISRGYEQYF.

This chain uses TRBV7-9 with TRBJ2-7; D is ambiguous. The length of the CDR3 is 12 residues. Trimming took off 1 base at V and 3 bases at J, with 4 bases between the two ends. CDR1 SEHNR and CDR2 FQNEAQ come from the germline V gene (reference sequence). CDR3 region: CASSLVSYEQYF. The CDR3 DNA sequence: TGTGCCAGCAGCTTAGTTAGCTACGAGCAGTACTTC.

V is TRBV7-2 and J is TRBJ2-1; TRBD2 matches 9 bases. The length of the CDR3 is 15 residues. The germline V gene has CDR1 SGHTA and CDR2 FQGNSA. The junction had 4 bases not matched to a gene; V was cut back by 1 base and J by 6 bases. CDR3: CASSLVAGASNEQFF. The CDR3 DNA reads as TGTGCCAGCAGCTTAGTAGCGGGAGCTTCCAATGAGCAGTTCTTC.

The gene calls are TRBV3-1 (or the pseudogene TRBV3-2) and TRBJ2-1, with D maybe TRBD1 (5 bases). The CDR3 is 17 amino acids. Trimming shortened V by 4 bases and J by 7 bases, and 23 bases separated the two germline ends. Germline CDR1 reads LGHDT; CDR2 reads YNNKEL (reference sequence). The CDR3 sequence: CASSREVGPIMVNEQFF. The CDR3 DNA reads TGTGCCAGCAGCCGAGAGGTGGGGCCGATAATGGTGAATGAGCAGTTCTTC.

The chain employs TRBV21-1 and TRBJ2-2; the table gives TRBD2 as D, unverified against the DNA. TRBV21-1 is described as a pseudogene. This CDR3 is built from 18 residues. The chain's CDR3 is CASSKNESGTANTGELFF. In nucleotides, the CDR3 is TGTGCCAGCAGCAAAAACGAGTCCGGGACTGCGAACACCGGGGAGCTGTTTTTT.

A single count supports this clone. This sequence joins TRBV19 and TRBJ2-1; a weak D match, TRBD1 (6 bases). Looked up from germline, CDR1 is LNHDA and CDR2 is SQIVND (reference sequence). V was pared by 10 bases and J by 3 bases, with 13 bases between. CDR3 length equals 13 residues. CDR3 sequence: CATRGQVYNEQFF. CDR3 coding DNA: TGTGCCACCAGGGGTCAGGTCTACAATGAGCAGTTCTTC.

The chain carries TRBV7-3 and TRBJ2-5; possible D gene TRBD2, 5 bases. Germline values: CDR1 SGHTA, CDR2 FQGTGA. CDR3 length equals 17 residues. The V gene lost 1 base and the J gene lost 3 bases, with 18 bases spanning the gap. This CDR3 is CASSLNGGSLGKETQYF. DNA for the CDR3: TGTGCCAGCAGCTTAAATGGCGGCTCACTAGGAAAAGAGACCCAGTACTTC.

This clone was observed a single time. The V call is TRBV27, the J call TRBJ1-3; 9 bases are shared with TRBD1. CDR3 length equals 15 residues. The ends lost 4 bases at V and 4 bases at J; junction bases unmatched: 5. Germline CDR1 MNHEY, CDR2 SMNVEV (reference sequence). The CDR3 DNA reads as TGTGCCAGCAGTTCCTACAGGGGGCGCGGAAACACCATATATTTT. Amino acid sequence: CASSSYRGRGNTIYF.

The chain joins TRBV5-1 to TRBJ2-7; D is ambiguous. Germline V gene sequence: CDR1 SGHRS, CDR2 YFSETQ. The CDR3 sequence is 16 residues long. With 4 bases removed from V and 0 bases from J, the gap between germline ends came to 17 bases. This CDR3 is CASSTPRRGLSYEQYV. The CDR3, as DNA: TGCGCCAGCAGCACCCCTAGGCGCGGCCTCTCCTACGAGCAGTACGTC.

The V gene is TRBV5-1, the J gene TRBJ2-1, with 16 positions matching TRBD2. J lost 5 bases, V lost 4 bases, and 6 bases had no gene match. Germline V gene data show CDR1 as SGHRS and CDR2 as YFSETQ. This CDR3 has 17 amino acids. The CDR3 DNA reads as TGCGCCAGCAGCCCCGGGACTAGCGGGAGGGCAAACAATGAGCAGTTCTTC. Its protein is CASSPGTSGRANNEQFF.

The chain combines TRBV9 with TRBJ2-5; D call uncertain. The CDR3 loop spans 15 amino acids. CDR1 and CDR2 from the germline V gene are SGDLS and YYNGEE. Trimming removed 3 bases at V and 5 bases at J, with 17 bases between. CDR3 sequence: CASSALIGSGETQYF. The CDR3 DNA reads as TGTGCCAGCAGCGCCCTCATTGGGTCCGGGGAGACCCAGTACTTC.

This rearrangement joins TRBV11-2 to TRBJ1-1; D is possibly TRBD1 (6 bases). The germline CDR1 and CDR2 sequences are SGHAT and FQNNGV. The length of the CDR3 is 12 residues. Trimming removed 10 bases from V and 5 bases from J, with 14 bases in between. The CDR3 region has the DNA TGTGCCATCCGAAACAGGGAGACTGAAGCTTTCTTT. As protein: CAIRNRETEAFF.

In nucleotides, the CDR3 is TGTGCCAGCAGCCAAGACGCAGCGGGAGAAAACAATGAGCAGTTCTTC. Its protein product is CASSQDAAGENNEQFF. This sequence joins TRBV3-1 (or the pseudogene TRBV3-2) and TRBJ2-1, with 8 bases lining up with TRBD2. CDR1 is LGHDT and CDR2 is YNNKEL in the germline V gene (reference sequence). The CDR3 covers 16 residues. V lost 0 bases and J lost 5; bases outside the gene matches: 6.

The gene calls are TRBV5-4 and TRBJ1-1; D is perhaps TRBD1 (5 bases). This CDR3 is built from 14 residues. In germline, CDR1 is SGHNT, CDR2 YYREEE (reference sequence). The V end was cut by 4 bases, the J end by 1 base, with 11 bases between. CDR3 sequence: CASSGMGGNTEAFF. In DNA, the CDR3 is TGTGCCAGCAGCGGGATGGGGGGGAACACTGAAGCTTTCTTT.

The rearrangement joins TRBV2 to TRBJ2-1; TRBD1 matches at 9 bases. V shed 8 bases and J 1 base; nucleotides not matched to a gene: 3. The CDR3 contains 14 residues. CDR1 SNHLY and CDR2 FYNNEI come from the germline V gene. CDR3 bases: TGTGCCAGCTCAGGGACAGGGTCCTACAATGAGCAGTTCTTC. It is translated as CASSGTGSYNEQFF.

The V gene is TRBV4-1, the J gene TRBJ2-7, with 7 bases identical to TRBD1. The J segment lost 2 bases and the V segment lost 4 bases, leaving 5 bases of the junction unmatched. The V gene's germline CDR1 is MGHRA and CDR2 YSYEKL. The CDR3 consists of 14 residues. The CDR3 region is CASSLGQGAYEQYF. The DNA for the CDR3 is TGCGCCAGCAGCCTCGGTCAGGGGGCCTACGAGCAGTACTTC.

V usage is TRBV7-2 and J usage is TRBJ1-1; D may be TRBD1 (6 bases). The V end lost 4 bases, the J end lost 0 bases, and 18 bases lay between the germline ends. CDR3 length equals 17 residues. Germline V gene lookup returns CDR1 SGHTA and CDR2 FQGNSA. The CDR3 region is CASSSQGLSVMNTEAFF. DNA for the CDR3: TGTGCCAGCAGCTCGCAGGGGCTATCTGTCATGAACACTGAAGCTTTCTTT. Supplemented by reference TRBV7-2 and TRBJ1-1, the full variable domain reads GAGVSQSPSNKVTEKGKDVELRCDPISGHTALYWYRQSLGQGLEFLIYFQGNSAPDKSGLPSDRFSAERTGGSVSTLTIQRTQQEDSAVYLCASSSQGLSVMNTEAFFGQGTRLTVV.